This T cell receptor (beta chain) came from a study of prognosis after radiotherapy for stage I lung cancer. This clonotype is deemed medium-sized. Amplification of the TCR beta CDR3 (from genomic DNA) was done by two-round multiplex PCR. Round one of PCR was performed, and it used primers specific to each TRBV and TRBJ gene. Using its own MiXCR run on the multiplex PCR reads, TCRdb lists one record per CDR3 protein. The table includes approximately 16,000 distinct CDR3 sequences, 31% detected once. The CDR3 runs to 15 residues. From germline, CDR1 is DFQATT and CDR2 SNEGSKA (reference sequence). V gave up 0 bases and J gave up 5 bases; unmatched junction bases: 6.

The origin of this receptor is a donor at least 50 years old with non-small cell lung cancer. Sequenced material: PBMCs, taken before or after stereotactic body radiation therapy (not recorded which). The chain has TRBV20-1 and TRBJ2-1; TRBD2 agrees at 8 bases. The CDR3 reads CSAREVGGRHNEQFF. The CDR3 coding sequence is TGCAGTGCTAGAGAGGTGGGCGGGAGGCACAATGAGCAGTTCTTC.